The 5 T cell receptor beta chains below come from one sample, sequenced in a study of T cell repertoires in cytomegalovirus infection. MiXCR, run by TCRdb on the reads, gives a single entry per CDR3 protein. The sample holds some 500,000 distinct CDR3 sequences, roughly 34% seen once. Their antigens are not known. The sample consisted of cultured PBMCs, taken from culture after CMV antigen stimulation. These receptors all come from a human donor in good health (CMV status not recorded). Some clones in this sample may be carry-over from other donors' samples.

This clonotype was counted many times. The chain links TRBV7-2 to TRBJ1-6; 7 bases are a match to TRBD1. Germline trimming cut 4 bases from V and 0 bases from J; bases unmatched to any gene: 3. This CDR3 is 16 amino acids long. Germline V CDR1 and CDR2: SGHTA, FQGNSA. CDR3 in DNA: TGTGCCAGCAGCTCGACAGGGAGCTCCTATAATTCACCCCTCCACTTT. Amino acid sequence: CASSSTGSSYNSPLHF.

This clonotype was seen a few times. The chain is built from TRBV7-2 and TRBJ1-6; D ambiguous. The CDR3 loop spans 16 amino acids. The germline V gene has CDR1 SGHTA and CDR2 FQGNSA. Deletions cut 1 base from V and 9 bases from J, with 16 bases between. CDR3 in DNA: TGTGCCAGCAGCTTAGACGGACCGGCGGTCGGTTCACCCCTCCACTTT. The encoded protein is CASSLDGPAVGSPLHF.

In this sample, this clonotype turned up many times. The chain joins TRBV7-8 to TRBJ1-5; no reliable D call. The germline V gene has CDR1 SGHVS and CDR2 FQNEAQ. The V gene lost 5 bases and the J gene lost 6 bases, with 14 bases spanning the gap. This CDR3 is built from 14 residues. CDR3 coding DNA: TGTGCCAGCAGCCAGAACCAGGTGGGTCAGCCCCAGCATTTT. It yields the protein CASSQNQVGQPQHF.

This clonotype was seen a few times. J is TRBJ1-6 and V is TRBV30; D is unclear. The V end was cut by 2 bases, the J end by 7 bases, with 12 bases between. The CDR3 has 14 amino acids. Germline CDR1 is GTSNPN and CDR2 is SVGIG (reference sequence). The CDR3 is CAWSPGNGNSPLHF. The CDR3 region has the DNA TGTGCCTGGAGTCCTGGGAATGGGAATTCACCCCTCCACTTT.

The chain employs TRBV28 and TRBJ1-5; no clear D. The germline gives CDR1 MDHEN, CDR2 SYDVKM. With 7 bases removed from V and 4 bases from J, the gap between germline ends came to 14 bases. CDR3 size: 14 residues. CDR3 region: CASTPGSGNQPQHF. The DNA for the CDR3 is TGTGCCAGCACCCCCGGATCGGGGAATCAGCCCCAGCATTTT.